This passage covers 19 T cell receptor beta chains from one sample sequenced in a study of T cells in Graves' hyperthyroidism and ophthalmopathy. What was amplified from RNA transcripts were TCR beta CDR3 regions. The TCR CDR3 first-round RT-PCR relied on the HTBI primer set. In TCRdb, the multiplex PCR reads were re-called with MiXCR into one record per CDR3 protein. Among a few hundred thousand distinct CDR3 sequences, under 60% were seen once, and the ten largest hold about 8.3%. Source material: peripheral blood or thyroid tissue (not recorded which). The receptors come from a woman aged 18-29 years with Graves' hyperthyroidism.

The CDR3 DNA reads TGCAGTGCTACGGGAGGTCGGGGCACCGGGGAGCTGTTTTTT. Encoded protein: CSATGGRGTGELFF. The chain combines TRBV20-1 with TRBJ2-2; 7 bases line up with TRBD2. Germline assignment: CDR1 DFQATT and CDR2 SNEGSKA (reference sequence). There are 14 residues in the CDR3. Germline trimming cut 4 bases from V and 4 bases from J; bases unmatched to any gene: 6.

This clonotype was found many times. The gene calls are TRBV19 and TRBJ2-7; 13 bases agree with TRBD2. The ends lost 5 bases at V and 0 bases at J; junction bases unmatched: 16. The CDR3 has 20 amino acids. Germline CDR1 and CDR2: LNHDA and SQIVND (reference sequence). This CDR3 reads CASSLSFGLAGEVTSYEQYF. CDR3 DNA: TGTGCCAGTAGTCTGTCTTTTGGACTAGCGGGGGAAGTTACCTCCTACGAGCAGTACTTC.

The rearrangement joins TRBV2 to TRBJ2-7, with D possibly TRBD2 on 5 matching bases. V was cut by 6 bases and J by 6 bases, with 21 bases left in between. This CDR3 comprises 15 residues. Germline V CDR1 and CDR2: SNHLY, FYNNEI. The CDR3 protein is CASRLLESQGGEQYF. The CDR3 DNA sequence: TGTGCCAGCAGGTTATTGGAAAGCCAAGGAGGCGAGCAGTACTTC.

The rearrangement links TRBV6-5 to TRBJ2-2; D uncertain. Trimming pared 6 bases from V and 4 bases from J, leaving 9 bases between. The germline V gene encodes CDR1 MNHEY and CDR2 SVGAGI. The CDR3 is made up of 13 amino acids. The CDR3: CASRRRFTGELFF. The CDR3 coding sequence is TGTGCCAGCAGGAGGAGATTCACCGGGGAGCTGTTTTTT.

The chain employs TRBV15 and TRBJ2-3; D perhaps matches TRBD1 (6 bases). Trimming took off 2 bases at V and 4 bases at J, with 19 bases between the two ends. The CDR3 spans 17 residues. In germline, CDR1 is LNHNV, CDR2 YYDKDF (reference sequence). DNA of the CDR3: TGTGCCACCAGCAGACCCTCGTCCCAGAAGGGGGCAGATACGCAGTATTTT. This codes for CATSRPSSQKGADTQYF.

This clonotype was seen repeatedly, ten times or more. The chain employs TRBV7-2 and TRBJ1-1, with D unresolved. V was cut by 2 bases and J by 4 bases, with 11 bases left in between. There are 14 residues in the CDR3. CDR1 is SGHTA, CDR2 FQGNSA, per germline. The CDR3 loop reads CASSLHGIATEAFF. The DNA for the CDR3 is TGTGCCAGCAGCTTACATGGGATCGCCACTGAAGCTTTCTTT. Full variable domain (missing parts from reference TRBV7-2 and TRBJ1-1): GAGVSQSPSNKVTEKGKDVELRCDPISGHTALYWYRQSLGQGLEFLIYFQGNSAPDKSGLPSDRFSAERTGGSVSTLTIQRTQQEDSAVYLCASSLHGIATEAFFGQGTRLTVV.

The chain is built from TRBV19 and TRBJ2-6, with 8 bases identical to TRBD1. There are 16 residues in the CDR3. With V trimmed by 4 bases and J by 0 bases, 2 bases remained unmatched. In germline, CDR1 is LNHDA, CDR2 SQIVND (reference sequence). In nucleotides, the CDR3 is TGTGCCAGTAGTAGCAGGGGGCTCTCTGGGGCCAACGTCCTGACTTTC. It yields the protein CASSSRGLSGANVLTF.

Only a few counts were recorded for this clonotype. The chain recombines TRBV27 with TRBJ1-6, with a possible D match to TRBD1 (6 bases). Germline lookup yields CDR1 MNHEY and CDR2 SMNVEV (reference sequence). The CDR3 is 15 amino acids. Trimming removed 7 bases from V and 0 bases from J, with 10 bases in between. This CDR3 reads CASTIRGSYNSPLHF. In DNA, the CDR3 is TGTGCCAGCACCATCAGGGGCTCCTATAATTCACCCCTCCACTTT.

This clonotype was seen at least ten times. The V and J genes are TRBV7-7 and TRBJ1-5, with D possibly being TRBD1 (5 bases). CDR3 length: 18 residues. Trimming shortened V by 7 bases and J by 0 bases, and 22 bases separated the two germline ends. Per the germline V gene, CDR1 is SSHAT and CDR2 is FNYEAQ (reference sequence). The CDR3 region is CASTSTAGTPDSNQPQHF. The DNA for the CDR3 is TGTGCCAGCACCTCTACGGCAGGGACGCCCGATAGCAATCAGCCCCAGCATTTT.

The table lists this clonotype with many counts. The chain combines TRBV7-9 with TRBJ2-2; D is ambiguous. V lost 1 base and J lost 3, with 9 bases in between. CDR3 length: 15 amino acids. Per germline, CDR1 SEHNR and CDR2 FQNEAQ (reference sequence). The CDR3 DNA follows: TGTGCCAGCAGCTTAGAAGTAGCTCACACCGGGGAGCTGTTTTTT. It specifies CASSLEVAHTGELFF.

This chain links TRBV7-3 with TRBJ2-7, with 9 bases that match TRBD1. Germline CDR1 is SGHTA and CDR2 is FQGTGA. There are 16 residues in the CDR3. J was trimmed by 6 bases and V by 4 bases; bases with no gene match: 13. The CDR3 region is CASSYYRPGQGGEQYF. DNA for the CDR3: TGTGCCAGCAGCTATTACCGCCCGGGACAGGGAGGCGAGCAGTACTTC.

This clonotype appeared a few times. The chain carries TRBV3-1 and TRBJ2-5; tentatively, D is TRBD2 (6 bases). Germline V lookup: CDR1 LGHDT, CDR2 YNNKEL (reference sequence). Trimming pared 3 bases from V and 5 bases from J, leaving 13 bases between. The CDR3 runs 14 residues. CDR3 amino acids: CASSHGGDPETQYF. DNA for the CDR3: TGTGCCAGCAGCCATGGCGGGGACCCGGAGACCCAGTACTTC.

The table lists this clonotype with many counts. This chain links TRBV4-1 with TRBJ2-7; 9 bases line up with TRBD1. CDR1 is MGHRA and CDR2 is YSYEKL in the germline V gene. V shed 2 bases and J 4 bases; nucleotides not matched to a gene: 3. CDR3 size: 14 residues. The CDR3 loop is CASSQLGQGYEQYF. The CDR3 DNA sequence: TGCGCCAGCAGCCAACTGGGACAGGGTTACGAGCAGTACTTC.

This clonotype was seen many times. The chain links TRBV29-1 to TRBJ1-2, with 9 nucleotides matching TRBD1. The CDR3 length is 14 residues. Germline CDR1 reads SQVTM; CDR2 reads ANQGSEA. With V trimmed by 0 bases and J by 8 bases, 7 bases remained unmatched. This chain's CDR3 is CSVEENTGGHGYTF. The CDR3 DNA reads TGCAGCGTTGAAGAGAATACAGGGGGCCACGGCTACACCTTC.

At least ten counts were recorded for this clonotype. This chain links TRBV7-2 with TRBJ2-5, with TRBD2 as a possible D gene (5 bases). The CDR3 has 13 residues. Trimming shortened V by 5 bases and J by 2 bases, and 9 bases separated the two germline ends. CDR1 and CDR2 (germline): SGHTA, FQGNSA. This CDR3 reads CASSPGNQETQYF. The DNA for the CDR3 is TGTGCCAGCAGCCCCGGGAATCAAGAGACCCAGTACTTC.

This clonotype was counted at least ten times. This chain links TRBV7-6 with TRBJ1-5; D not resolved. From germline, CDR1 is SGHVS and CDR2 FNYEAQ. This CDR3 comprises 12 residues. Trimming left V 1 base short and J 9 bases short, with 7 bases between. The CDR3 is CASSLGGGPQHF. In nucleotides, the CDR3 is TGTGCCAGCAGCTTAGGAGGTGGGCCCCAGCATTTT. Drawing the rest from reference TRBV7-6 and TRBJ1-5, the complete variable domain is GAGVSQSPRYKVTKRGQDVALRCDPISGHVSLYWYRQALGQGPEFLTYFNYEAQQDKSGLPNDRFSAERPEGSISTLTIQRTEQRDSAMYRCASSLGGGPQHFGDGTRLSIL.

This clonotype appeared many times. J is TRBJ2-2 and V is TRBV9, with D possibly matching TRBD1 (5 bases). The V end lost 5 bases, the J end lost 10 bases, and 15 bases lay between the germline ends. This CDR3 is built from 13 residues. Germline CDR1 is SGDLS and CDR2 is YYNGEE. CDR3 in DNA: TGTGCCAGCAGTCACCCAGGGAATTTGGAGCTGTTTTTT. Amino acid sequence: CASSHPGNLELFF.

This clonotype was found many times. The genes are TRBV6-2 or TRBV6-3 and TRBJ2-7, with 9 bases aligning to TRBD2. V shed 6 bases, J shed 5 bases, and the junction held 8 bases outside the gene matches. The CDR3 has 14 amino acids. Germline V CDR1 and CDR2: MNHEY, SVGEGT. The CDR3 loop reads CASSPISGRNEQYF. The DNA for the CDR3 is TGTGCCAGCAGCCCTATTAGCGGGAGAAACGAGCAGTACTTC.

This chain links TRBV7-2 with TRBJ1-6; D may be TRBD1 (6 bases). Trimming removed 8 bases at V and 6 bases at J, with 14 bases between. Per germline, CDR1 SGHTA and CDR2 FQGNSA. The CDR3 runs 14 residues. In nucleotides, the CDR3 is TGTGCCAGCTCCCGGGGGGGGCTTAATTCACCCCTCCACTTT. Amino acid sequence: CASSRGGLNSPLHF. The entire variable domain, with the rest obtained from reference TRBV7-2 and TRBJ1-6, is as follows: GAGVSQSPSNKVTEKGKDVELRCDPISGHTALYWYRQSLGQGLEFLIYFQGNSAPDKSGLPSDRFSAERTGGSVSTLTIQRTQQEDSAVYLCASSRGGLNSPLHFGNGTRLTVT.